This T cell receptor beta chain was recovered during a study of T cell responses to AZD1222 COVID-19 vaccine. Study-level findings and limits: There were vaccine-associated CD4 TCRs across spike, dominant at 160-218 and 743-854. Clonal diversity was possibly underestimated, and white British individuals and females predominated among donors. The breadth and depth of Spike-specific TCRs increased once two AZD1222 doses had been given.

This CDR3 has 14 residues. Germline loops: CDR1 MNHEY, CDR2 SVGEGT. The V gene end was trimmed by 4 bases and the J gene end by 5 bases; junction bases not matched to a gene: 7. This clone was found once. Its matching antigen is unknown. Measured with immunoSEQ multiplex PCR; TCRdb has only the in-frame clones, and not every one. The sample shows 150,000 to 200,000 clones, about nine tenths of them seen only once. Here the sequenced sample was peripheral blood, taken on day 0 of AZD1222 vaccination. The clonotype originates from an adult in good health. V and J are TRBV6-2 or TRBV6-3 and TRBJ1-1; 7 positions agree with TRBD1. The CDR3 reads CASSFDRVDTEAFF. Here the CDR3 DNA reads TGTGCCAGCAGTTTCGACAGGGTTGATACTGAAGCTTTCTTT.